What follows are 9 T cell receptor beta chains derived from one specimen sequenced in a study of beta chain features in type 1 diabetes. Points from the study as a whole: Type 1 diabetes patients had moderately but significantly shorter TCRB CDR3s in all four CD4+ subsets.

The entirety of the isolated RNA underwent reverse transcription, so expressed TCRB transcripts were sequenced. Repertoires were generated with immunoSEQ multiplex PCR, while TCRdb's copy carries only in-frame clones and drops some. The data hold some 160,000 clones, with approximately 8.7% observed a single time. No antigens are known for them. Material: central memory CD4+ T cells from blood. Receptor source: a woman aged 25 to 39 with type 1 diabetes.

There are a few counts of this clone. The DNA for the CDR3 is TGTGCCAGCAGGCCGCCCCCAAGACAGGGGTTGGGCACTGAAGCTTTCTTT. It encodes CASRPPPRQGLGTEAFF. The chain carries TRBV9 and TRBJ1-1, with 8 bases aligning to TRBD1. This CDR3 has 17 residues. Germline V gives CDR1 SGDLS, CDR2 YYNGEE. The V gene end was trimmed by 5 bases and the J gene end by 4 bases; junction bases not matched to a gene: 16.

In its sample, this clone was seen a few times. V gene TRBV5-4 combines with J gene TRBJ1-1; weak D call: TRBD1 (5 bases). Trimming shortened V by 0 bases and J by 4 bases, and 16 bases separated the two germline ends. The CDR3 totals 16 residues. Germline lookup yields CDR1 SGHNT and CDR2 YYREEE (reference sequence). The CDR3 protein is CASSLGGQGYVTEAFF. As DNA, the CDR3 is TGTGCCAGCAGCTTGGGAGGTCAGGGATACGTCACTGAAGCTTTCTTT.

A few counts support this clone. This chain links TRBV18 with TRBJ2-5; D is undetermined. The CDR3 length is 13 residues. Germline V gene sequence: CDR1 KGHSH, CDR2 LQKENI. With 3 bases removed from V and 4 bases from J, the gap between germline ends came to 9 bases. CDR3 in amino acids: CASSPGPGETQYF. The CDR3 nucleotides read TGTGCCAGCTCACCCGGTCCGGGAGAGACCCAGTACTTC. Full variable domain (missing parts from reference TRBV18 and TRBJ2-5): NAGVMQNPRHLVRRRGQEARLRCSPMKGHSHVYWYRQLPEEGLKFMVYLQKENIIDESGMPKERFSAEFPKEGPSILRIQQVVRGDSAAYFCASSPGPGETQYFGPGTRLLVL.

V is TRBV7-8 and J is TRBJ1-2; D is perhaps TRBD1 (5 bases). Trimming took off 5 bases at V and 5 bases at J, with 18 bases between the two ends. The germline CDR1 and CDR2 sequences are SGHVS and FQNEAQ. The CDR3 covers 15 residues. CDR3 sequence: CASSPHGEAGYGYTF. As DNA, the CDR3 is TGTGCCAGCAGCCCGCACGGGGAGGCAGGGTATGGCTACACCTTC. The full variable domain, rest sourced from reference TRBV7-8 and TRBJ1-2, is GAGVSQSPRYKVAKRGQDVALRCDPISGHVSLFWYQQALGQGPEFLTYFQNEAQLDKSGLPSDRFFAERPEGSVSTLKIQRTQQEDSAVYLCASSPHGEAGYGYTFGSGTRLTVV.

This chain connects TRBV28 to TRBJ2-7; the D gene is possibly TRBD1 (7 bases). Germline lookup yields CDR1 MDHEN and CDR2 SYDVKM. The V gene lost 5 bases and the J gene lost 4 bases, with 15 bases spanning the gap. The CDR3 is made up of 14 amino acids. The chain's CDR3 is CASSLPTGRYEQYF. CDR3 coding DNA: TGTGCCAGCAGTCTACCGACAGGGAGGTACGAGCAGTACTTC. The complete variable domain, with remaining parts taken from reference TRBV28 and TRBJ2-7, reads DVKVTQSSRYLVKRTGEKVFLECVQDMDHENMFWYRQDPGLGLRLIYFSYDVKMKEKGDIPEGYSVSREKKERFSLILESASTNQTSMYLCASSLPTGRYEQYFGPGTRLTVT.

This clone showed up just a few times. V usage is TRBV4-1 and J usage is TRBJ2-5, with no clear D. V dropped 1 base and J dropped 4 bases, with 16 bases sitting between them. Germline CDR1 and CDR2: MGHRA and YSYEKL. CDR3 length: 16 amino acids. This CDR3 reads CASSQGRPELGETQYF. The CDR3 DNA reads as TGCGCCAGCAGCCAAGGTCGGCCGGAGTTGGGAGAGACCCAGTACTTC.

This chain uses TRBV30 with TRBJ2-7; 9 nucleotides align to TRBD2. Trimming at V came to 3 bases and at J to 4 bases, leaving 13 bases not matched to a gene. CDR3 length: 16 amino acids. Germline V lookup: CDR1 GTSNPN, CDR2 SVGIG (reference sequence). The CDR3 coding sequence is TGTGCCTGGAGATTCGGTGGTGGCGGGAGGGGTTACGAGCAGTACTTC. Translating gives CAWRFGGGGRGYEQYF.

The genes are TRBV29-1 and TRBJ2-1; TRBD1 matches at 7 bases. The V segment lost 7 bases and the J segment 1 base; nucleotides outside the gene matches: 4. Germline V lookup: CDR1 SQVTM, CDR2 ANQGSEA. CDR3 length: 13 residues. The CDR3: CSAKDRSYNEQFF. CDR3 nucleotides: TGCAGCGCAAAGGACAGGTCCTACAATGAGCAGTTCTTC.

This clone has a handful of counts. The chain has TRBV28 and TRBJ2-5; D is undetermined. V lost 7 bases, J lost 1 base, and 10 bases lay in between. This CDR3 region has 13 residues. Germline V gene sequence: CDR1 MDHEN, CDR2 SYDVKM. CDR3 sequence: CASNPGFQETQYF. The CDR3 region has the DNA TGTGCCAGCAACCCGGGTTTCCAAGAGACCCAGTACTTC.